This T cell receptor (beta chain) was identified during a study of T cells in Graves' hyperthyroidism and ophthalmopathy (dated by TCRdb to about 2019). Background for the entire study: Peripheral blood samples were taken at the time of initial diagnosis, prior to any treatment. TCR V-J signatures able to tell the groups apart were searched for in a discovery cohort of 90 to 100 patients, of whom 43 had Graves' ophthalmopathy and 55 to 65 had stable Graves' hyperthyroidism. Whether ophthalmopathy could be predicted prospectively was tested in an independent validation cohort made up of 18 to 20 hyperthyroidism patients plus 17 patients who later progressed to ophthalmopathy. The approximately 100 discovery patients were divided at random into training and test sets in a 7:3 ratio. In addition, the study compared T-cell repertoires in thyroid tissue and in blood from several Graves' hyperthyroidism patients. After sampling, hyperthyroidism patients received methimazole starting at 30 mg daily, and ophthalmopathy patients received high-dose intravenous methylprednisolone. The paper describes TCR Vbeta CDR3 sequencing of some 130 peripheral blood samples, made up of fewer than 50 ophthalmopathy patients, over 70 hyperthyroidism patients and 17 progressor patients. General study outcomes and caveats: Sample size was not statistically predetermined, and blinding of investigators to group allocation was not performed. In validation, the model predicted progression to ophthalmopathy a median of about 6 months before onset, with around 70% sensitivity and around 76% specificity. Most expanded thyroid clonotypes (frequency above 0.001) were also found in blood, which suggests that blood repertoires may mirror thyroid immune responses. A 13 V-J signature model separated ophthalmopathy from stable hyperthyroidism, with approximately 86% sensitivity and about 81% specificity in cross-validation and 80%/75% in testing.

This clonotype was observed at least ten times. This receptor's antigen is unknown. It has no much larger one-base neighbor in the sample; base qualities were not kept. The TCR beta CDR3 regions were amplified from RNA transcripts. For the first round of RT-PCR on the TCR CDR3, the HTBI primer set was used together with the Qiagen OneStep RT-PCR kit. Libraries were constructed in a second round of multiplex PCR, after which size selection and purification were carried out. Libraries were sequenced paired-end with 100 bp reads on an Illumina HiSeq2000. The authors processed their data as follows. SOAPnuke was used to process the raw data, throwing out any read that contained adapters or uncalled bases, had a mean Phred below 15, or lacked an exact constant-primer or identifier match. High-quality paired reads were merged with COPE v1.2.5, and unique nucleotide sequences were defined as clonotypes. Clonotypes were aligned to IMGT TRBV, TRBD and TRBJ reference segments using MiTCR v1.1. The analysis was restricted to V-J combinations with a frequency above 0.0001, which together covered roughly 99% of the repertoires. The TCS score was defined as F50 (clonal expansion) divided by E x V (chaos), with BLOSUM62-based TCRdist calculated between CDR3 peptides within each V-J. Welch's t-statistics and random forest reduced around 510 V-J features to 10 to 15, which were used in a naive Bayes classifier (R e1071). TCRdb's own reprocessing of the public reads used fastp at Q25 and MiXCR and kept productive beta chains. Here each entry gathers all rows of one CDR3 protein and keeps the most common genes and DNA. These V and J calls rely on TCRdb rather than the paper's analysis. This sample holds about 580,000 distinct CDR3 sequences; over 11% were observed only once. The top ten clonotypes cover about 5.8% of the sample.

A distance of 17 bases separates the germline ends of V and J, which lose 5 bases and 1 base respectively. As encoded in the germline V gene, CDR1 is SQVTM while CDR2 is ANQGSEA. Spanning cysteine to phenylalanine, the CDR3 consists of 15 amino acids. The retained sequence is limited to the CDR3, 45 bases, with the frame set at the first base. Hyperthyroidism patients were aged 18 to 65 years and newly diagnosed, with disease duration of less than 2 months. Exclusion was applied to patients with uncontrolled infections, other autoimmune diseases, pregnancy or lactation. Clinical symptoms, serum thyroxine and TRAb, thyroid ultrasound, and orbital computed tomography formed the basis for the diagnoses. Blood from progressor patients was collected at the time of first diagnosis with hyperthyroidism, before any ophthalmopathy symptoms had appeared. Ficoll-Paque density gradient centrifugation was used to isolate PBMCs from 9.5 to 10 ml of fresh peripheral blood. Patients classed as progressors first received a Graves' hyperthyroidism diagnosis and then went on to develop ophthalmopathy during follow-up. Total RNA was extracted using Trizol reagent, and RNA quality was assessed on an Agilent 2100 Bioanalyzer.

The origin of this receptor is a woman younger than 45 with Graves' hyperthyroidism that later progressed to Graves' ophthalmopathy. Sequenced input: blood. The V and J segments used are TRBV29-1 and TRBJ1-1; TRBD1 is perhaps the D gene, given 5 matching bases. The CDR3 region has the sequence CSVTSKLRGNTEAFF. The nucleotide sequence reads TGCAGCGTTACGAGTAAGCTTAGGGGGAACACTGAAGCTTTCTTT. Supplemented by the reference TRBV29-1 and TRBJ1-1 proteins around the CDR3, the complete variable domain is SAVISQKPSRDICQRGTSLTIQCQVDSQVTMMFWYRQQPGQSLTLIATANQGSEATYESGFVIDKFPISRPNLTFSTLTVSNMSPEDSSIYLCSVTSKLRGNTEAFFGQGTRLTVV.